These 13 T cell receptor beta chains were all obtained from the same sample, sequenced in a study of T-cell reconstitution after alpha-beta-depleted transplantation in children. During its preparation, the TCRbeta library received unique molecular identifiers. TCRdb used MiXCR to reprocess the PCR reads, holding one entry per CDR3 protein. Found here are tens of thousands of distinct CDR3 sequences, less than 55% of them singletons; the top ten hold 98%. Sample: PBMCs, mostly from graft donor cells, taken 360 days after TCRalphabeta/CD19-depleted stem cell transplant. Every receptor here comes from a male patient younger than 18 who had a stem cell transplant for acute lymphoblastic leukemia, so the T cells may come from the graft donor.

This clonotype appeared a few times. The chain is built from TRBV5-1 and TRBJ2-7; perhaps TRBD2 as D (6 bases). The CDR3 contains 15 residues. Germline CDR1 is SGHRS and CDR2 is YFSETQ. Deletions cut 0 bases from V and 3 bases from J, with 13 bases between. This chain's CDR3 is CASSLAGEPGYEQYF. Here the CDR3 DNA reads TGCGCCAGCAGCTTGGCGGGGGAGCCTGGCTACGAGCAGTACTTC.

Only a few counts were recorded for this clonotype. The chain carries TRBV2 and TRBJ1-6; D possibly corresponds to TRBD1 (5 bases). Germline CDR1 and CDR2: SNHLY and FYNNEI. Trimming pared 7 bases from V and 5 bases from J, leaving 15 bases between. The CDR3 runs to 15 residues. This CDR3 reads CASNSVTGDNSPLHF. The DNA of the CDR3 is TGTGCCAGCAATTCCGTAACAGGAGATAATTCACCCCTCCACTTT.

The J gene is TRBJ1-5, the V gene TRBV5-1, with D possibly TRBD1 on 5 matching bases. V was shortened by 0 bases and J by 4 bases, with 11 bases between the two germline ends. Germline values: CDR1 SGHRS, CDR2 YFSETQ. The CDR3 runs 15 residues. DNA of the CDR3: TGCGCCAGCAGCTTGGATGATGGGGCGAATCAGCCCCAGCATTTT. As protein: CASSLDDGANQPQHF.

This clonotype occurred a few times. The chain carries TRBV7-2 and TRBJ1-1; D is uncertain. CDR1 is SGHTA and CDR2 is FQGNSA in the germline V gene. The CDR3 sequence is 12 residues long. V gave up 2 bases and J gave up 9 bases, with 10 bases separating them. CDR3 residues: CASSLIAGKAFF. As DNA, the CDR3 is TGTGCCAGCAGCTTAATTGCGGGAAAAGCTTTCTTT. The full variable domain, rest sourced from reference TRBV7-2 and TRBJ1-1, is GAGVSQSPSNKVTEKGKDVELRCDPISGHTALYWYRQSLGQGLEFLIYFQGNSAPDKSGLPSDRFSAERTGGSVSTLTIQRTQQEDSAVYLCASSLIAGKAFFGQGTRLTVV.

The chain couples TRBV19 to TRBJ2-3; no reliable D call. This CDR3 spans 12 amino acids. The germline V and J ends were trimmed by 7 bases and 0 bases, with 5 bases remaining between them. Per germline, CDR1 LNHDA and CDR2 SQIVND (reference sequence). CDR3 DNA sequence: TGTGCCAGTATTAGTAGCACAGATACGCAGTATTTT. Protein sequence: CASISSTDTQYF. Together with reference TRBV19 and TRBJ2-3, the CDR3 gives the full variable domain: DGGITQSPKYLFRKEGQNVTLSCEQNLNHDAMYWYRQDPGQGLRLIYYSQIVNDFQKGDIAEGYSVSREKKESFPLTVTSAQKNPTAFYLCASISSTDTQYFGPGTRLTVL.

This sequence joins TRBV9 and TRBJ2-5; TRBD1 is a possible D gene (6 bases). Germline-derived CDR1 and CDR2 are SGDLS and YYNGEE. The CDR3 length is 16 residues. Trimming removed 4 bases at V and 7 bases at J, with 23 bases between. The CDR3 nucleotides read TGTGCCAGCAGCCCCCACCCGGGACAAAATCCGGGGACCCAGTACTTC. This codes for CASSPHPGQNPGTQYF.

This sequence joins TRBV12-3 or TRBV12-4 and TRBJ2-7, with 10 bases fitting TRBD1. The CDR3 is 14 amino acids. With V trimmed by 8 bases and J by 5 bases, 9 bases remained unmatched. CDR3 bases: TGTGCCAGCTCCTATCGGACAGGGGGACACGAGCAGTACTTC. This gives the protein CASSYRTGGHEQYF.

The genes are TRBV6-1 and TRBJ2-7, with D possibly being TRBD1 (6 bases). Trimming removed 6 bases at V and 4 bases at J, with 19 bases between. The CDR3 has 15 residues. Germline CDR1 is MNHNS and CDR2 is SASEGT. The CDR3 DNA follows: TGTGCCAGCAGGCTCAGGGGATTGGGCTTATACGAGCAGTACTTC. Translation gives CASRLRGLGLYEQYF.

The genes are TRBV27 and TRBJ2-1; D is perhaps TRBD1 or TRBD2 (5 bases each). Deletions cut 3 bases from V and 9 bases from J, with 12 bases between. The CDR3 spans 13 residues. CDR1 and CDR2 (germline): MNHEY, SMNVEV (reference sequence). The CDR3 bases are TGTGCCAGCAGTTTTCCTGGGACCGGTGAGCAGTTCTTC. It encodes CASSFPGTGEQFF.

The chain has TRBV7-6 and TRBJ2-3, with D tentatively TRBD1 (6 bases). This CDR3 contains 14 residues. Germline V CDR1 and CDR2: SGHVS, FNYEAQ. Trimming cost V 1 base and J 5 bases, with 10 bases left between them. CDR3 in DNA: TGTGCCAGCAGCTTAGGGGGGCGGAGAGATACGCAGTATTTT. As protein: CASSLGGRRDTQYF.

The gene calls are TRBV19 and TRBJ2-2; D call uncertain. Trimming removed 8 bases from V and 4 bases from J, with 5 bases in between. This CDR3 comprises 11 residues. Germline V gene sequence: CDR1 LNHDA, CDR2 SQIVND (reference sequence). The CDR3 DNA is TGTGCCAGTCTTAGCACCGGGGAGCTGTTTTTT. Its translation: CASLSTGELFF.

This clonotype was counted a single time. The V call is TRBV14, the J call TRBJ1-2, with D perhaps matching TRBD1 (6 bases). This CDR3 region has 15 residues. The germline gives CDR1 SGHDN, CDR2 FVKESK. V lost 5 bases and J 6 bases, leaving 19 bases between the germline ends. Here the CDR3 DNA reads TGTGCCAGCAGCGGCCGGACGGGGGCTGGGGATGGCTACACCTTC. Its translation: CASSGRTGAGDGYTF.

In its sample, this clonotype was seen a few times. The rearrangement links TRBV4-2 to TRBJ2-1; possibly TRBD1 for D (5 bases). Germline V CDR1 and CDR2: LGHNA, YNFKEQ. V lost 2 bases to trimming and J lost 4 bases, with 9 bases between them. The CDR3 is 14 amino acids. The CDR3 loop reads CASSQLTAYNEQFF. In DNA, the CDR3 is TGTGCCAGCAGCCAACTGACAGCGTACAATGAGCAGTTCTTC.